What follows describes a single T cell receptor beta chain. Naive CD4+ cells were CD45RA-selected; the remaining cells were memory. The data derive from a study of shared clonotypes between healthy human individuals. Turning to the study itself: Researchers assigned three CD4 naive, three CD4 memory, two CD8 naive and one CD8 memory plate to each donor.

V was cut by 10 bases and J by 2 bases, with 11 bases left in between. The germline CDR1 and CDR2 sequences are MDHEN and SYDVKM. The CDR3 contains 12 residues. Researchers divided each subset's genomic DNA evenly across several immunoSEQ plates. Clones were sequenced by immunoSEQ multiplex PCR, and TCRdb holds only the in-frame ones, with some missing. The sample has around 2.5 million clones, under 95% seen once. The sequencing input was naive CD4+ T cells from PBMCs. Described subset: CD45RA+ positively selected. This TCR was recovered from a man aged 18 to 29 in good health. Some clones in this sample may be carry-over from other donors' samples. The V gene is TRBV28, the J gene TRBJ1-2, with D unresolved. CDR3 coding DNA: TGTGCCACCACCAGCCTGAACTATGGCTACACCTTC. It translates to CATTSLNYGYTF.